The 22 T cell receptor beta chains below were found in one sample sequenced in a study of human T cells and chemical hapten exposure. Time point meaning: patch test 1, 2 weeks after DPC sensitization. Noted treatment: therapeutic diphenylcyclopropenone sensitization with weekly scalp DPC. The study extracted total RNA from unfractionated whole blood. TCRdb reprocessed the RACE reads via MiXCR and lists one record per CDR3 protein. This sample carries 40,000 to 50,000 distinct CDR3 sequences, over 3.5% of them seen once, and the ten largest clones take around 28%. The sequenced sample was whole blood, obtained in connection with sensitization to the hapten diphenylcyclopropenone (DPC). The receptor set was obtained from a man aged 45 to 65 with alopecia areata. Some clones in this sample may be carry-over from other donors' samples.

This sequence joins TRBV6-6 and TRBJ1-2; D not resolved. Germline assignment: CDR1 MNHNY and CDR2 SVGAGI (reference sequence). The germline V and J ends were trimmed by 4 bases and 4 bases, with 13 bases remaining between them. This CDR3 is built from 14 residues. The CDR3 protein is CASSSRVNSYGYTF. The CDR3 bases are TGTGCCAGCAGTTCGAGGGTTAACAGCTATGGCTACACCTTC.

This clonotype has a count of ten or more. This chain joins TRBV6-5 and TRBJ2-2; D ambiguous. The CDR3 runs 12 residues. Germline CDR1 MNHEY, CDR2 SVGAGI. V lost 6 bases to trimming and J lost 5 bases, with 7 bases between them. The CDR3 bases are TGTGCCAGCAGACTGGGGACCGGGGAGCTGTTTTTT. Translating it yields CASRLGTGELFF.

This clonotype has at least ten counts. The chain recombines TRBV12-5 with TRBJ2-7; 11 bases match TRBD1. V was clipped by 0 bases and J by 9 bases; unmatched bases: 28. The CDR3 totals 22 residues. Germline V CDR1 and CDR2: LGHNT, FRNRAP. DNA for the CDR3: TGTGCTAGTGGTTTGGTTCACCAATTCTCAGGACAGGGGGCCTTAAATCGGCGCCCGCAGTACTTC. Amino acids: CASGLVHQFSGQGALNRRPQYF. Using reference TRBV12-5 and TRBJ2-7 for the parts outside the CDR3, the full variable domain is DARVTQTPRHKVTEMGQEVTMRCQPILGHNTVFWYRQTMMQGLELLAYFRNRAPLDDSGMPKDRFSAEMPDATLATLKIQPSEPRDSAVYFCASGLVHQFSGQGALNRRPQYFGPGTRLTVT.

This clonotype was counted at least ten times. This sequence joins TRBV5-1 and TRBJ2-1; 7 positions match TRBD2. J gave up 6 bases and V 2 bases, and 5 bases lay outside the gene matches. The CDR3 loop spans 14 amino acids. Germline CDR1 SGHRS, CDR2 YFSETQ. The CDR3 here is CASSFGGSLNEQFF. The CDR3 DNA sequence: TGCGCCAGCAGCTTCGGCGGGAGCCTCAATGAGCAGTTCTTC. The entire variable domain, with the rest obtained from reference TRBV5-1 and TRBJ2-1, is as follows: KAGVTQTPRYLIKTRGQQVTLSCSPISGHRSVSWYQQTPGQGLQFLFEYFSETQRNKGNFPGRFSGRQFSNSRSEMNVSTLELGDSALYLCASSFGGSLNEQFFGPGTRLTVL.

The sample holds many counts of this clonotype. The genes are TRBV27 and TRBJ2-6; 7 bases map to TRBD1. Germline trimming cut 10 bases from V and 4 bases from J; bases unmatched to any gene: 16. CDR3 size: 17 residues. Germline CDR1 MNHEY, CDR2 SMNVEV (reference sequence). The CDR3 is CATMTRQGMRGANVLTF. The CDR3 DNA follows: TGTGCCACCATGACCCGACAGGGTATGAGGGGGGCCAACGTCCTGACTTTC.

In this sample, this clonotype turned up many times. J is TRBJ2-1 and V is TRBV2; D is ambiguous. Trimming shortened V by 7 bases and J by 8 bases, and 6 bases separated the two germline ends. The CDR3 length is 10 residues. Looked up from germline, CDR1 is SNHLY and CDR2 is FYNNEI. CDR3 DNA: TGTGCCAGCACGAAGCATGAGCAGTTCTTC. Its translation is CASTKHEQFF.

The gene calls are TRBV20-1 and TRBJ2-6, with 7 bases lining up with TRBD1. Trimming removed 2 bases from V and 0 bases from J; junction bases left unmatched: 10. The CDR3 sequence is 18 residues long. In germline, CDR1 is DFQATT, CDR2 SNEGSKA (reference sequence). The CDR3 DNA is TGCAGTGCTAGAAGGGCAGGGGGATCCACCTCTGGGGCCAACGTCCTGACTTTC. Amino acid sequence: CSARRAGGSTSGANVLTF.

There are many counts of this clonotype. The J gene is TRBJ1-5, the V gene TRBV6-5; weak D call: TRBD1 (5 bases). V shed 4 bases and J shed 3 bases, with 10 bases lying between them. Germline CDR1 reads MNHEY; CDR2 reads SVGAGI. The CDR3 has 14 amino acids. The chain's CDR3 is CASSSRGNNQPQHF. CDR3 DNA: TGTGCCAGCAGTTCTCGGGGCAACAATCAGCCCCAGCATTTT.

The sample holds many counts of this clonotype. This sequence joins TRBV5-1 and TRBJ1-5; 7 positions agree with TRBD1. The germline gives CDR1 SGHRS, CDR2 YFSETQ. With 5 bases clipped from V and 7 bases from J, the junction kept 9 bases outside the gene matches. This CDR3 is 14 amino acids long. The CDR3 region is CASSPDREGQPQHF. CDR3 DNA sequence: TGCGCCAGCAGTCCCGACAGGGAGGGCCAGCCCCAGCATTTT.

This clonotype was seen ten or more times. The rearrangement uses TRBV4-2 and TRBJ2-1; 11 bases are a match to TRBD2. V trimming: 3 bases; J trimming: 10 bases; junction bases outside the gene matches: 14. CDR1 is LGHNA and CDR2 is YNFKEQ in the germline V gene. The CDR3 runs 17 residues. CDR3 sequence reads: CASSQAPGLAVPREQFF. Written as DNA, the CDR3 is TGTGCCAGCAGCCAGGCTCCGGGACTAGCGGTCCCAAGGGAGCAGTTCTTC.

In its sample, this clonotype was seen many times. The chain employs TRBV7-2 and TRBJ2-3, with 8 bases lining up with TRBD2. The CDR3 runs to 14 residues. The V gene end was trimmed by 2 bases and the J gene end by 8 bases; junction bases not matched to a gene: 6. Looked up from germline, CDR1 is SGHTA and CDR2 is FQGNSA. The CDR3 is CASSLSSGIGTQYF. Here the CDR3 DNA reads TGTGCCAGCAGCTTAAGTAGCGGGATAGGTACGCAGTATTTT.

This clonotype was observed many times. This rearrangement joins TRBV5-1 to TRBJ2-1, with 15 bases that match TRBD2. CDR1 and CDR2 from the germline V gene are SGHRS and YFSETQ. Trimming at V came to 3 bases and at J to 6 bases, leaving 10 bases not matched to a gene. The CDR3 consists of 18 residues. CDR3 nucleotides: TGCGCCAGCAGCTCGGAGCCAGTGGGACTAGCGGGGGGCAATGAGCAGTTCTTC. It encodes CASSSEPVGLAGGNEQFF.

The CDR3 coding sequence is TGCAGCGTTGTGGCTAGCGGGAACTATGAGCAGTTCTTC. Its protein is CSVVASGNYEQFF. This sequence joins TRBV29-1 and TRBJ2-1; 9 bases align to TRBD2. J gave up 8 bases and V 4 bases, and 6 bases lay outside the gene matches. CDR1 is SQVTM and CDR2 is ANQGSEA in the germline V gene. The CDR3 extends over 13 amino acids.

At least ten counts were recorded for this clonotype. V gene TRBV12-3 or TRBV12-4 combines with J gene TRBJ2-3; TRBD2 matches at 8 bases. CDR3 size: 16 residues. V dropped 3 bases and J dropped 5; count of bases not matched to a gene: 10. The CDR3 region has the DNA TGTGCCAGCAGTTTCGGGGGGGCCATAGCACAAGATACGCAGTATTTT. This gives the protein CASSFGGAIAQDTQYF.

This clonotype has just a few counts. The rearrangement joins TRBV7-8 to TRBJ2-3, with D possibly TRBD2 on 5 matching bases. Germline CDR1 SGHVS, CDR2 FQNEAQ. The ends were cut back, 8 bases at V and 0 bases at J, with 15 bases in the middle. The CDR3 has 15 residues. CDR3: CASGWTADSTDTQYF. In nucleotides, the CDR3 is TGTGCCAGCGGGTGGACTGCTGATAGCACAGATACGCAGTATTTT.

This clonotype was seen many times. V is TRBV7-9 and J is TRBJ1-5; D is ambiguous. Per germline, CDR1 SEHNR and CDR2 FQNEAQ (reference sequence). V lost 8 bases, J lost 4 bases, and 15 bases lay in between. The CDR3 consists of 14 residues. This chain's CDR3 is CASDHTSRNQPQHF. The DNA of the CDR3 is TGTGCCAGCGACCATACATCAAGGAATCAGCCCCAGCATTTT.

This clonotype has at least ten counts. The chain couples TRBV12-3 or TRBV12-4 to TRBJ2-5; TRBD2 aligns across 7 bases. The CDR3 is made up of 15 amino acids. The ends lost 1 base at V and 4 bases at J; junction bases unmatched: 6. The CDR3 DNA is TGTGCCAGCAGTTTAGTGGCTAGCGGAACAGAGACCCAGTACTTC. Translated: CASSLVASGTETQYF.

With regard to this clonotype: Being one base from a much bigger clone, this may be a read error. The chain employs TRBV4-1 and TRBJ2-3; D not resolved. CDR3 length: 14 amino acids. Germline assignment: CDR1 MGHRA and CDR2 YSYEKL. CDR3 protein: CVSSQEPNTDTQYF. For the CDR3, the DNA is TGCGTCAGCAGCCAAGAGCCCAACACAGATACGCAGTATTTT.

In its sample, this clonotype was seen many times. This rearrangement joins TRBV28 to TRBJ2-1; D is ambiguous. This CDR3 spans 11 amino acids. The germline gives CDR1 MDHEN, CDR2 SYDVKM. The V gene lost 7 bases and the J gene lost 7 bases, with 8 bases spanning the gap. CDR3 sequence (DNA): TGTGCCAGCACGGCGTTTAATGAGCAGTTCTTC. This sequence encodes CASTAFNEQFF.

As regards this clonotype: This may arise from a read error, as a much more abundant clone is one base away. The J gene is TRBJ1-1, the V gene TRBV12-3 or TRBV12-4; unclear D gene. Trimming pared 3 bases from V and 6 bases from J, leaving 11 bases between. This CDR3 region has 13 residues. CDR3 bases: TGTGCCAGCAGTTTTGGCACACGCGCTGAAGCTTTCTTT. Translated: CASSFGTRAEAFF.

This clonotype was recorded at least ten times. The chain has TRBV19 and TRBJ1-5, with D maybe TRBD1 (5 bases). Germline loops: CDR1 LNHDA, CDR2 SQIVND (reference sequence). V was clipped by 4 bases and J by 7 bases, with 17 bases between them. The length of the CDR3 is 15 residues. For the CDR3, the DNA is TGTGCCAGTAGTAGAGCCGGGTTTGGGGGACAGCCCCAGCATTTT. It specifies CASSRAGFGGQPQHF. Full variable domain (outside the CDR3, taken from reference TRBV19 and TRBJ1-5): DGGITQSPKYLFRKEGQNVTLSCEQNLNHDAMYWYRQDPGQGLRLIYYSQIVNDFQKGDIAEGYSVSREKKESFPLTVTSAQKNPTAFYLCASSRAGFGGQPQHFGDGTRLSIL.

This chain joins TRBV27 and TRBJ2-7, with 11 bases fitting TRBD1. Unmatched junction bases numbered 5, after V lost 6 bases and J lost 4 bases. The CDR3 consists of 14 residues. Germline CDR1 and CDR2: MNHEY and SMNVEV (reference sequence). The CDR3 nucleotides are TGTGCCAGCAGCCCGGACAGGGGGCATTACGAGCAGTACTTC. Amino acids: CASSPDRGHYEQYF.